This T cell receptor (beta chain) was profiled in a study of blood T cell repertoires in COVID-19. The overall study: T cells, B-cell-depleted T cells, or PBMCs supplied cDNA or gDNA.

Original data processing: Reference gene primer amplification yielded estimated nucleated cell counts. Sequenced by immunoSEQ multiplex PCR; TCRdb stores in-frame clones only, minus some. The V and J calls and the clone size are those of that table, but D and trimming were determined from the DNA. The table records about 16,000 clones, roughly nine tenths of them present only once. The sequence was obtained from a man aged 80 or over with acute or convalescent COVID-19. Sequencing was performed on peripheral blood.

DNA for the CDR3: TGCGCCAGCAGCTTGGCCGGCCCCCGGCGCGCGGGAGGGGATACGCAGTATTTT. Protein: CASSLAGPRRAGGDTQYF. The chain couples TRBV5-1 to TRBJ2-3; 9 nucleotides line up with TRBD2. CDR3 size: 18 residues. J lost 6 bases, V lost 0 bases, and 14 bases had no gene match. Germline-derived CDR1 and CDR2 are SGHRS and YFSETQ.